The source of this T cell receptor (beta chain) is a study of CD8+CD57+ T cells in acquired aplastic anemia. Overall study: Sorted cells (CD4+ and CD8+) yielded DNA amounts that averaged approximately 3.2 ug.

CDR1 is MNHNS and CDR2 is SASEGT in the germline V gene. The V end was cut by 6 bases, the J end by 7 bases, with 22 bases between. The CDR3 loop spans 15 amino acids. Note on this clonotype: Its antigen is undetermined.

Study-level points and caveats: The study found no significant CD8+ Simpson's diversity difference between patients and controls.

Researchers used genomic DNA as the template to profile TCR beta VDJ and CDR3. TCRdb re-analysed the reads in MiXCR, keeping a single row per CDR3 protein. The table includes 150,000 to 200,000 distinct CDR3 sequences, under 55% detected once. Selection for sequencing was limited to patients who had shown CD8+CD57+ cell expansion by flow cytometry. The patients, all of them, had severe acquired aplastic anemia. V and J are TRBV6-1 and TRBJ2-7; TRBD2 is a possible D gene (8 bases). The sample comprised sorted CD4+, CD8+, or CD8+CD57+ T cells (not recorded which) from PBMCs. The receptor was isolated from a human donor with aplastic anemia. CDR3 nucleotide sequence: TGTGCCAGCAGCAAGACAGGGTACGAGCGGGGGGAGCAGTACTTC. It yields the protein CASSKTGYERGEQYF.